This record looks at one TCR beta chain sequence and its context. The antigen is unknown. The data stem from a study of T-cell reconstitution after alpha-beta-depleted transplantation in children. Study-wide results and caveats: It was reported that alpha-beta T cells came from several hundred expanded graft clones (about two months after transplant). Newly generated T cells supplied most T-cell counts and diversity one year post-transplant. High day-60 TCRbeta diversity in some patients came from surviving recipient T cells and thymic progenitors.

The TCRbeta library was prepared with unique molecular identifiers. MiXCR, run by TCRdb on the PCR reads, gives a single entry per CDR3 protein. Of fewer than 750,000 distinct CDR3 sequences listed, 23% were seen once; the top ten hold roughly 15%. The germline CDR1 and CDR2 sequences are SGDLS and YYNGEE. CDR3 size: 14 residues. J gave up 5 bases and V 3 bases, and 4 bases lay outside the gene matches. The sequences come from PBMCs, mostly from graft donor cells, collected 360 days after TCRalphabeta/CD19-depleted stem cell transplant. The TCR sequence derives from a boy younger than two who had a stem cell transplant for acute myeloid leukemia, so the T cells may come from the graft donor. V is TRBV9 and J is TRBJ2-1; 8 nucleotides align to TRBD1. In nucleotides, the CDR3 is TGTGCCAGCAGCGCCCGGGACAGGAACAATGAGCAGTTCTTC. Amino acid sequence: CASSARDRNNEQFF.